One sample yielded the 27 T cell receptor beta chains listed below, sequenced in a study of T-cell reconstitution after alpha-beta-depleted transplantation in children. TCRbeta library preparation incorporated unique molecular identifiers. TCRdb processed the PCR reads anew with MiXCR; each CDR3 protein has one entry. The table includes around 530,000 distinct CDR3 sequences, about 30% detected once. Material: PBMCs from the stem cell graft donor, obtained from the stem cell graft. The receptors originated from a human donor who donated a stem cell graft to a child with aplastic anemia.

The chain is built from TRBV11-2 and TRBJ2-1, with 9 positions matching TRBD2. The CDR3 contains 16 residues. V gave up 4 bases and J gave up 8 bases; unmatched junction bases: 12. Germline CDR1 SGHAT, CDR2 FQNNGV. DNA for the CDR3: TGTGCCAGCAGCTCCTACCCTAGCGGGAAGGGCCATGAGCAGTTCTTC. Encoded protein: CASSSYPSGKGHEQFF.

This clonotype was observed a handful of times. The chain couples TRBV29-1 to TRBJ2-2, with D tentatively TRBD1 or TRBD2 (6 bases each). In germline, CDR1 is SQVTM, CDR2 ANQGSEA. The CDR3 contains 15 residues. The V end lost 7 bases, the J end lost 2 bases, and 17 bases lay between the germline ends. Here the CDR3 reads CSARGLATNTGELFF. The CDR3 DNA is TGCAGCGCCCGGGGGCTAGCGACAAACACCGGGGAGCTGTTTTTT.

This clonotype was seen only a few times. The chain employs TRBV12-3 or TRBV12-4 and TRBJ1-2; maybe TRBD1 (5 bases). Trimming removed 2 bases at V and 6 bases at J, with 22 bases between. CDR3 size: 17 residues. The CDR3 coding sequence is TGTGCCAGCAGTTTATGGGGACCGACTAAACGGACGGATGGCTACACCTTC. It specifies CASSLWGPTKRTDGYTF.

CDR3 in amino acids: CASSQLWGAYSNQPQHF. The CDR3 nucleotides are TGTGCCAGCAGTCAACTCTGGGGGGCTTATAGCAATCAGCCCCAGCATTTT. The chain couples TRBV12-3 or TRBV12-4 to TRBJ1-5; tentative D call: TRBD1 (6 bases). The V and J ends lost 5 bases and 0 bases respectively, with 17 bases between them. The length of the CDR3 is 17 residues.

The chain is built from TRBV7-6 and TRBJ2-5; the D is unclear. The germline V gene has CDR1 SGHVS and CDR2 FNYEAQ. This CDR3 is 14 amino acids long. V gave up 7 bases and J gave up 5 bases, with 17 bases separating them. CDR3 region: CASTQGKGRETQYF. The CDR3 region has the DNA TGTGCCAGCACCCAAGGGAAGGGCCGGGAGACCCAGTACTTC. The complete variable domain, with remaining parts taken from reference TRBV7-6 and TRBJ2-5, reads GAGVSQSPRYKVTKRGQDVALRCDPISGHVSLYWYRQALGQGPEFLTYFNYEAQQDKSGLPNDRFSAERPEGSISTLTIQRTEQRDSAMYRCASTQGKGRETQYFGPGTRLLVL.

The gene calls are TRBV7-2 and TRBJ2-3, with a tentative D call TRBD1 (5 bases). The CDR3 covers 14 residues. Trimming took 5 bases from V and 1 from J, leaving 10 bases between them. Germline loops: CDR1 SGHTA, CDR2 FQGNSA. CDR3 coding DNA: TGTGCCAGCAGCCGTGACAGACGCACAGATACGCAGTATTTT. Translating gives CASSRDRRTDTQYF.

CDR3 region: CASSTFTSNTGELFF. The CDR3 DNA follows: TGTGCCAGCAGCACTTTCACCTCGAACACCGGGGAGCTGTTTTTT. The V call is TRBV7-2, the J call TRBJ2-2; D remains ambiguous. The V and J ends lost 5 bases and 0 bases respectively, with 10 bases between them. The CDR3 is 15 amino acids. Per the germline V gene, CDR1 is SGHTA and CDR2 is FQGNSA.

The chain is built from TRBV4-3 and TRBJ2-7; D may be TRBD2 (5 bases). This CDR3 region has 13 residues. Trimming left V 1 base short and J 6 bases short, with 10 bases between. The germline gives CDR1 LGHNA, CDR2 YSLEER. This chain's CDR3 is CASSQATSTEQYF. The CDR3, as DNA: TGCGCCAGCAGCCAAGCAACTAGTACCGAGCAGTACTTC.

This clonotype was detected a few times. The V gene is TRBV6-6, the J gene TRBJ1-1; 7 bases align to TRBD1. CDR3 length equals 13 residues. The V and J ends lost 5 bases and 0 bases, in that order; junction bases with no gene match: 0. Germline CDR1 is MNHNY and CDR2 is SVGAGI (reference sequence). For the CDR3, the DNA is TGTGCCAGCAGTGACAGGGTGAACACTGAAGCTTTCTTT. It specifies CASSDRVNTEAFF.

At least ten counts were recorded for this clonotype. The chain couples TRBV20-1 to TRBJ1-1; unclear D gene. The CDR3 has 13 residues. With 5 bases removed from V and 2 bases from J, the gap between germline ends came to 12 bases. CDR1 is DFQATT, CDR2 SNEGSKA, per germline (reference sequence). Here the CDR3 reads CSAGNLGNTEAFF. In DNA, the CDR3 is TGCAGTGCTGGGAATCTGGGTAACACTGAAGCTTTCTTT.

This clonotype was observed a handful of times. CDR3 residues: CASSPGAETQYF. CDR3 nucleotides: TGTGCCAGCTCCCCAGGTGCGGAGACCCAGTACTTC. This chain uses TRBV12-3 or TRBV12-4 with TRBJ2-5; D remains unclear. The CDR3 runs 12 residues. With 8 bases removed from V and 5 bases from J, the gap between germline ends came to 12 bases.

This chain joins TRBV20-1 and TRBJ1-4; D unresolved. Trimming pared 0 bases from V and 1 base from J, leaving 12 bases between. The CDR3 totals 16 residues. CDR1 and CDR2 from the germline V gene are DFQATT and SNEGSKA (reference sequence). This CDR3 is CSARDLGGRTNEKLFF. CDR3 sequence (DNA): TGCAGTGCTAGAGATCTAGGAGGGCGAACTAATGAAAAACTGTTTTTT.

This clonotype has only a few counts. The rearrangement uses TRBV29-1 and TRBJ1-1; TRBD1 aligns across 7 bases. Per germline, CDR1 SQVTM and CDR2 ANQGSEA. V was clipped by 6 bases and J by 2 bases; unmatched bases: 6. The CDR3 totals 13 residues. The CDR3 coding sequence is TGCAGCGTGCAGACAGGGATCAACACTGAAGCTTTCTTT. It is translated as CSVQTGINTEAFF.

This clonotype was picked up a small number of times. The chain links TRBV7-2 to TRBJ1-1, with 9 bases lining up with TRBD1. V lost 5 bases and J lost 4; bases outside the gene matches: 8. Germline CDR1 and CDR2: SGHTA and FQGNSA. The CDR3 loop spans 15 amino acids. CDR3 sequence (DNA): TGTGCCAGCAGCGCCGGACAGGGGAGGAGCACTGAAGCTTTCTTT. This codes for CASSAGQGRSTEAFF.

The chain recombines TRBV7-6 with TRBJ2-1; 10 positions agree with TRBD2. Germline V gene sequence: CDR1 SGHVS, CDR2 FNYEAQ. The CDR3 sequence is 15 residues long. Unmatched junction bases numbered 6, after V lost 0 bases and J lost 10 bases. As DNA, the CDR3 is TGTGCCAGCAGCTTAGCGAGCGGGAGGGCCGGAGAGCAGTTCTTC. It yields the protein CASSLASGRAGEQFF.

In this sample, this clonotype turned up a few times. CDR3 sequence: CASNSRGAYNEQFF. The CDR3 coding sequence is TGTGCCAGCAACTCCCGCGGGGCTTACAATGAGCAGTTCTTC. The chain has TRBV7-9 and TRBJ2-1, with D possibly TRBD2 on 6 matching bases. Germline V gives CDR1 SEHNR, CDR2 FQNEAQ (reference sequence). The ends were cut back, 7 bases at V and 4 bases at J, with 14 bases in the middle. This CDR3 is 14 amino acids long.

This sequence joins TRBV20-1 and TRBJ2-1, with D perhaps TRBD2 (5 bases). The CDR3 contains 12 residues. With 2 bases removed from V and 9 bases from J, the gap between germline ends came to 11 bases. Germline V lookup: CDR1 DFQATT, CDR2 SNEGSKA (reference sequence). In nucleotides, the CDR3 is TGCAGTGCTAGACCCCAGGCGGGTGAGCAGTTCTTC. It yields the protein CSARPQAGEQFF.

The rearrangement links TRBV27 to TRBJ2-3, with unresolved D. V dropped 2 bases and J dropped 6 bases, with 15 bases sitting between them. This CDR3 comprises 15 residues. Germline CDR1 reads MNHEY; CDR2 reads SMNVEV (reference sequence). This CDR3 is CASSLTAGRGDTQYF. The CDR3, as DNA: TGTGCCAGCAGTTTAACGGCTGGACGTGGGGATACGCAGTATTTT.

CDR3 residues: CASSRSGANVLTF. CDR3 bases: TGTGCCAGCAGTCGCTCTGGGGCCAACGTCCTGACTTTC. The rearrangement uses TRBV6-1 and TRBJ2-6, with unresolved D. Germline V CDR1 and CDR2: MNHNS, SASEGT. This CDR3 is 13 amino acids long. Trimming shortened V by 5 bases and J by 0 bases, and 2 bases separated the two germline ends.

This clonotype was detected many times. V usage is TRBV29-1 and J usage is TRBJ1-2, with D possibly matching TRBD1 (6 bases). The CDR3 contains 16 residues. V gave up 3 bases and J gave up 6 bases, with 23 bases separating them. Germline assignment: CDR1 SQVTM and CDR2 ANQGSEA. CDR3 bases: TGCAGCGTTGATGATCGACTAGGGACACCAAGGAATGGCTACACCTTC. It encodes CSVDDRLGTPRNGYTF.

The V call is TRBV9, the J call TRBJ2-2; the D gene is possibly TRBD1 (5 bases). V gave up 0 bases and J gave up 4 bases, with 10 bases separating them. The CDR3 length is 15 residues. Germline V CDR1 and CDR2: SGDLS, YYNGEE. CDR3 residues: CASSVGAGPTGELFF. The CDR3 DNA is TGTGCCAGCAGCGTAGGGGCAGGGCCCACCGGGGAGCTGTTTTTT.

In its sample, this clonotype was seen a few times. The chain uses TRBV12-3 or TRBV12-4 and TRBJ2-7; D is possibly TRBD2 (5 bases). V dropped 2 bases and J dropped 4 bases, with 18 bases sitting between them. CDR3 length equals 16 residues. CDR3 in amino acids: CASSLPRTSTGYEQYF. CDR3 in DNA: TGTGCCAGCAGTTTACCCCGGACCTCAACGGGGTACGAGCAGTACTTC.

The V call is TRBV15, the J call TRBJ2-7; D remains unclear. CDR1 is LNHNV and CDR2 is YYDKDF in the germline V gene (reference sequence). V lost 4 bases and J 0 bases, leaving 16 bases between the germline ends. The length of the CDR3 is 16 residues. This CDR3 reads CATSTLVGLGSYEQYF. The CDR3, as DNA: TGTGCCACCAGCACTCTAGTCGGCTTGGGCTCCTACGAGCAGTACTTC.

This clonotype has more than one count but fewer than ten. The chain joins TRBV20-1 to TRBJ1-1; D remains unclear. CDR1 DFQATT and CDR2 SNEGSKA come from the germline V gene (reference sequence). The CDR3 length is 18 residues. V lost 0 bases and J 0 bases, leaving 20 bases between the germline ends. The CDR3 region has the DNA TGCAGTGCTAGAGATGCCCTACACCGACGGTTTATGAACACTGAAGCTTTCTTT. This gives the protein CSARDALHRRFMNTEAFF.

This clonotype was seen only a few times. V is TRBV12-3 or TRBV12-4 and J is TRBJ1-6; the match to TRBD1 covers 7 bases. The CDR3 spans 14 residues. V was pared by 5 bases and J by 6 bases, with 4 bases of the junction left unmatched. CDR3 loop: CASSPGQSNSPLHF. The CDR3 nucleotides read TGTGCCAGCAGTCCGGGACAGTCTAATTCACCCCTCCACTTT.

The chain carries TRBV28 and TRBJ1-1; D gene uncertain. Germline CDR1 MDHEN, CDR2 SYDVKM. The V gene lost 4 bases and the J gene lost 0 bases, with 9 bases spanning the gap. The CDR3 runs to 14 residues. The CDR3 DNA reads TGTGCCAGCAGTTCCCCAATGCTGAACACTGAAGCTTTCTTT. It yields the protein CASSSPMLNTEAFF.

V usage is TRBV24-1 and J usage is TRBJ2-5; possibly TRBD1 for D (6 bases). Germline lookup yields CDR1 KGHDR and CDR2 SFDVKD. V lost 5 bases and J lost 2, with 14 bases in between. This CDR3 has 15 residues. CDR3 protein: CATSGPGTHQETQYF. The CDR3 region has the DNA TGTGCCACCAGTGGTCCGGGGACACATCAAGAGACCCAGTACTTC.